Below, 7 T cell receptor beta chains from the same sample are listed, as sequenced in a study of blood T cell repertoires in COVID-19. Here immunoSEQ multiplex PCR was the method, and the copy in TCRdb shows in-frame clones only, minus some. This sample has fewer than 70,000 clones, with 80% to 90% found just once. The sample consisted of peripheral blood. Receptors originate from an older woman with acute or convalescent COVID-19.

This clone showed up just once. This chain connects TRBV28 to TRBJ1-5; 8 bases are a match to TRBD1. The CDR3 extends over 15 amino acids. Germline V lookup: CDR1 MDHEN, CDR2 SYDVKM. V lost 5 bases, J lost 9 bases, and 12 bases stayed unmatched. CDR3 residues: CASSRQGTKVSPQHF. CDR3 bases: TGTGCCAGCAGTCGACAGGGGACTAAGGTATCGCCCCAGCATTTT.

The chain has TRBV10-3 and TRBJ1-5; D gene uncertain. Germline CDR1 reads ENHRY; CDR2 reads SYGVKD. V lost 2 bases and J lost 8, with 7 bases in between. The CDR3 is 12 amino acids. The CDR3 here is CAISEGEKPQHF. CDR3 DNA: TGTGCCATCAGTGAGGGAGAGAAGCCCCAGCATTTT.

The V gene is TRBV3-1 (or the pseudogene TRBV3-2), the J gene TRBJ1-2; D is undetermined. With 4 bases removed from V and 8 bases from J, the gap between germline ends came to 8 bases. There are 11 residues in the CDR3. Germline assignment: CDR1 LGHDT and CDR2 YNNKEL (reference sequence). As DNA, the CDR3 is TGTGCCAGCAGCCTCGGGGTCGGCTACACCTTC. Translating gives CASSLGVGYTF.

Concerning this clone: Its ends do not fully match the called genes, so a read error is possible. V usage is TRBV6-5 and J usage is TRBJ1-6; 7 positions agree with TRBD1. The CDR3 covers 13 residues. CDR1 is MNHEY, CDR2 SVGAGI, per germline. The CDR3 coding sequence is TGTGCCAGCAAGGTACAGGGGAATTCAGCCCTCCACTTT. Translation gives CASKVQGNSALHF.

The rearrangement links TRBV5-1 to TRBJ2-5; no firm D call. This CDR3 has 12 amino acids. V lost 1 base and J lost 2, with 3 bases in between. Germline V gene sequence: CDR1 SGHRS, CDR2 YFSETQ. CDR3 region: CASSLPQETQYF. The DNA for the CDR3 is TGCGCCAGCAGCTTGCCTCAAGAGACCCAGTACTTC.

This clone turned up a few times. The chain uses TRBV7-3 and TRBJ2-5; D unclear. V dropped 2 bases and J dropped 5 bases, with 9 bases sitting between them. CDR3 size: 13 residues. Germline V CDR1 and CDR2: SGHTA, FQGTGA. The CDR3 here is CASSLVLTETQYF. In DNA form, the CDR3 reads TGTGCCAGCAGCTTAGTACTCACGGAGACCCAGTACTTC.

This clone came up a few times. The chain couples TRBV29-1 to TRBJ1-2; D unclear. This CDR3 spans 9 amino acids. V was cut by 3 bases and J by 6 bases, with 2 bases left in between. Germline loops: CDR1 SQVTM, CDR2 ANQGSEA. CDR3 sequence reads: CSVDDGYTF. In nucleotides, the CDR3 is TGCAGCGTTGACGATGGCTACACCTTC.